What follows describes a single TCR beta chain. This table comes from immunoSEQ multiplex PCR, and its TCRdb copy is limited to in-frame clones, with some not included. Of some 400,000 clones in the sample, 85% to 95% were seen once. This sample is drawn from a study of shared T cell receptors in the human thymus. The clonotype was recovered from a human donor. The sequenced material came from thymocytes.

CDR3 DNA: TGTGCCAGCAGCTTAGTGTCAGGTAGCAATCAGCCCCAGCATTTT. It encodes CASSLVSGSNQPQHF. This chain links TRBV7-2 with TRBJ1-5; D remains ambiguous. This CDR3 spans 15 amino acids. CDR1 and CDR2 from the germline V gene are SGHTA and FQGNSA. The V gene lost 1 base and the J gene lost 0 bases, with 7 bases spanning the gap.